This passage covers 30 T cell receptor beta chains from one sample sequenced in a study of OX40 agonist ivuxolimab in advanced cancers. Assay: immunoSEQ multiplex PCR; the TCRdb copy retains only in-frame clones and omits some. Seen here are about 80,000 clones, around 94% observed once, and the top ten hold about 5%. Specimen: CD4+ or CD8+ T cells sorted from blood, collected in a trial of the OX40 agonist ivuxolimab. These TCRs come from an adult with an advanced solid tumor such as melanoma, head and neck, liver or kidney cancer.

CDR3 DNA sequence: TGCAGTGGCGGGAGGAACACTGAAGCTTTCTTT. Its protein product is CSGGRNTEAFF. The chain joins TRBV20-1 to TRBJ1-1; D is unresolved. The CDR3 sequence is 11 residues long. Trimming took 7 bases from V and 1 from J, leaving 7 bases between them. Germline CDR1 DFQATT, CDR2 SNEGSKA (reference sequence).

V is TRBV15 and J is TRBJ1-1; D gene ambiguous. Germline CDR1 reads LNHNV; CDR2 reads YYDKDF (reference sequence). The CDR3 extends over 15 amino acids. Trimming removed 1 base at V and 3 bases at J, with 12 bases between. The CDR3 DNA reads TGTGCCACCAGCAGAGGGAGTGCGGGCTACACTGAAGCTTTCTTT. Translated: CATSRGSAGYTEAFF.

The rearrangement links TRBV7-3 to TRBJ2-3; D is uncertain. The CDR3 runs to 14 residues. CDR1 is SGHTA, CDR2 FQGTGA, per germline. The V and J ends lost 2 bases and 1 base respectively, with 7 bases between them. The CDR3 here is CASSLLGGTDTQYF. The CDR3 coding sequence is TGTGCCAGCAGCTTATTAGGTGGCACAGATACGCAGTATTTT.

This clone was found once. This sequence joins TRBV7-6 and TRBJ2-5; D ambiguous. The CDR3 length is 13 residues. CDR1 and CDR2 (germline): SGHVS, FNYEAQ. The germline V and J ends were trimmed by 1 base and 5 bases, with 8 bases remaining between them. The CDR3, as DNA: TGTGCCAGCAGCTTAGTGTTTCCGGAGACCCAGTACTTC. The encoded protein is CASSLVFPETQYF.

This clone has only one observation. This chain connects TRBV10-1 to TRBJ2-7; D may match TRBD1 or TRBD2 (5 bases each). V was trimmed by 3 bases and J by 4 bases, leaving 19 bases between them. Germline V gene sequence: CDR1 WNHNN, CDR2 SYGVQD (reference sequence). The CDR3 covers 16 residues. The CDR3 DNA is TGCGCCAGCAGTGAAAGGGACCTTAAAGGAGAGTACGAGCAGTACTTC. Its translation is CASSERDLKGEYEQYF.

The rearrangement uses TRBV6-5 and TRBJ2-5, with 8 bases matching TRBD2. Per the germline V gene, CDR1 is MNHEY and CDR2 is SVGAGI. Germline trimming cut 3 bases from V and 2 bases from J; bases unmatched to any gene: 2. The CDR3 consists of 14 residues. In DNA, the CDR3 is TGTGCCAGCAGTTATGGGACTAGACAAGAGACCCAGTACTTC. Translation gives CASSYGTRQETQYF.

This clone has only one observation. This chain joins TRBV11-2 and TRBJ2-1; D is perhaps TRBD2 (5 bases). Trimming shortened V by 5 bases and J by 3 bases, and 17 bases separated the two germline ends. There are 16 residues in the CDR3. The germline V gene encodes CDR1 SGHAT and CDR2 FQNNGV. DNA of the CDR3: TGTGCCAGCAGCCTCACCCTTAGCGTGGTCTACAATGAGCAGTTCTTC. Residues: CASSLTLSVVYNEQFF.

This chain connects TRBV10-3 to TRBJ2-2; TRBD1 matches at 8 bases. The V segment lost 6 bases and the J segment 1 base; nucleotides outside the gene matches: 4. The CDR3 spans 15 residues. From germline, CDR1 is ENHRY and CDR2 SYGVKD. CDR3 residues: CAIRPGQGNTGELFF. For the CDR3, the DNA is TGTGCCATCAGACCCGGACAGGGGAACACCGGGGAGCTGTTTTTT.

CDR3 sequence reads: CASSEVAGTLNEQFF. In nucleotides, the CDR3 is TGTGCCAGCAGTGAGGTAGCGGGAACACTTAATGAGCAGTTCTTC. The chain carries TRBV2 and TRBJ2-1; 8 bases agree with TRBD2. The CDR3 has 15 amino acids. Germline CDR1 and CDR2: SNHLY and FYNNEI. J lost 7 bases, V lost 3 bases, and 8 bases had no gene match.

The V call is TRBV5-1, the J call TRBJ2-1; weak D call: TRBD2 (5 bases). Germline CDR1 reads SGHRS; CDR2 reads YFSETQ. The CDR3 consists of 15 residues. Trimming took off 3 bases at V and 2 bases at J, with 12 bases between the two ends. CDR3 DNA: TGCGCCAGCAGCTCAAATAGCGTACCCTACAATGAGCAGTTCTTC. Translation gives CASSSNSVPYNEQFF.

The V and J genes are TRBV5-1 and TRBJ1-4, with 7 bases matching TRBD1. Looked up from germline, CDR1 is SGHRS and CDR2 is YFSETQ. The junction had 7 bases not matched to a gene; V was cut back by 0 bases and J by 8 bases. The CDR3 covers 15 residues. The CDR3 loop is CASSLEGGLYEKLFF. In DNA form, the CDR3 reads TGCGCCAGCAGCTTGGAAGGGGGCTTGTACGAAAAACTGTTTTTT. The whole variable domain, remainder taken from reference TRBV5-1 and TRBJ1-4, is KAGVTQTPRYLIKTRGQQVTLSCSPISGHRSVSWYQQTPGQGLQFLFEYFSETQRNKGNFPGRFSGRQFSNSRSEMNVSTLELGDSALYLCASSLEGGLYEKLFFGSGTQLSVL.

The V gene is TRBV28, the J gene TRBJ1-5; D gene ambiguous. Trimming took 7 bases from V and 2 from J, leaving 12 bases between them. Germline assignment: CDR1 MDHEN and CDR2 SYDVKM. The CDR3 has 14 amino acids. Written as DNA, the CDR3 is TGTGCCAGCAAAGTTGTCGGGGGCAATCAGCCCCAGCATTTT. Translation: CASKVVGGNQPQHF.

The rearrangement joins TRBV2 to TRBJ1-1; D is possibly TRBD1 (6 bases). CDR3 length equals 14 residues. V dropped 6 bases and J dropped 5 bases, with 16 bases sitting between them. Germline V CDR1 and CDR2: SNHLY, FYNNEI. This CDR3 reads CASRPGQRGTEAFF. In nucleotides, the CDR3 is TGTGCCAGCAGACCCGGACAGCGAGGGACTGAAGCTTTCTTT.

The chain employs TRBV7-9 and TRBJ2-2; D ambiguous. The CDR3 length is 15 residues. Looked up from germline, CDR1 is SEHNR and CDR2 is FQNEAQ (reference sequence). Trimming removed 1 base from V and 2 bases from J, with 8 bases in between. Written as DNA, the CDR3 is TGTGCCAGCAGCTTAGATTTAGTCAACACCGGGGAGCTGTTTTTT. This translates into CASSLDLVNTGELFF.

CDR3 sequence (DNA): TGTGCCAGCAGTTATGGGACAGGGGCTAACTATGGCTACACCTTC. Translating it yields CASSYGTGANYGYTF. The V and J genes are TRBV6-6 and TRBJ1-2, with 10 positions matching TRBD1. Germline V gene sequence: CDR1 MNHNY, CDR2 SVGAGI (reference sequence). V was pared by 3 bases and J by 0 bases, with 1 base of the junction left unmatched. The CDR3 extends over 15 amino acids.

The chain couples TRBV5-4 to TRBJ2-1; D not resolved. The CDR3 covers 15 residues. Germline V gene sequence: CDR1 SGHNT, CDR2 YYREEE (reference sequence). Deletions cut 0 bases from V and 3 bases from J, with 10 bases between. CDR3 nucleotide sequence: TGTGCCAGCAGCTTGGCGGCTGGAATCTACAATGAGCAGTTCTTC. This sequence encodes CASSLAAGIYNEQFF. Full variable domain (rest looked up from reference TRBV5-4 and TRBJ2-1): ETGVTQSPTHLIKTRGQQVTLRCSSQSGHNTVSWYQQALGQGPQFIFQYYREEENGRGNFPPRFSGLQFPNYSSELNVNALELDDSALYLCASSLAAGIYNEQFFGPGTRLTVL.

A few counts support this clone. V usage is TRBV18 and J usage is TRBJ1-2; D unclear. The CDR3 is made up of 13 amino acids. The germline V and J ends were trimmed by 5 bases and 4 bases, with 11 bases remaining between them. Germline CDR1 KGHSH, CDR2 LQKENI. CDR3 coding DNA: TGTGCCAGCTCATTCAAAGACGGCTATGGCTACACCTTC. It specifies CASSFKDGYGYTF.

The chain carries TRBV18 and TRBJ2-7; 8 bases match TRBD1. Trimming took 3 bases from V and 5 from J; bases not matched to a gene: 9. The germline V gene has CDR1 KGHSH and CDR2 LQKENI. This CDR3 spans 15 amino acids. CDR3 amino acids: CASSPLGQGRDEQYF. The CDR3 DNA follows: TGTGCCAGCTCACCCCTAGGACAGGGTCGGGACGAGCAGTACTTC.

This clone has a single count. The CDR3 sequence: CASSKTGLADNEQFF. The CDR3 DNA reads as TGTGCCAGCAGCAAGACGGGACTAGCGGACAATGAGCAGTTCTTC. The rearrangement links TRBV7-6 to TRBJ2-1; 11 bases line up with TRBD2. The V gene's germline CDR1 is SGHVS and CDR2 FNYEAQ. The CDR3 is 15 amino acids. The junction had 5 bases not matched to a gene; V was cut back by 5 bases and J by 5 bases.

The V call is TRBV4-1, the J call TRBJ2-1; 9 bases align to TRBD2. CDR1 is MGHRA, CDR2 YSYEKL, per germline. With V trimmed by 1 base and J by 1 base, 11 bases remained unmatched. The CDR3 loop spans 19 amino acids. CDR3 region: CASSQGNSGRGRSYNEQFF. DNA of the CDR3: TGCGCCAGCAGCCAAGGGAATAGCGGGAGAGGTAGGTCCTACAATGAGCAGTTCTTC.

This clone was recorded once. This chain connects TRBV29-1 to TRBJ1-5, with D tentatively TRBD1 (6 bases). The CDR3 is 13 amino acids. Germline V lookup: CDR1 SQVTM, CDR2 ANQGSEA. V lost 2 bases and J 9 bases, leaving 14 bases between the germline ends. The CDR3 DNA reads TGCAGCGTTGAATTCCCGAGAGGGGGGCCCCAGCATTTT. Translating gives CSVEFPRGGPQHF.

The chain couples TRBV6-5 to TRBJ2-7, with TRBD1 matching 8 bases. This CDR3 contains 14 residues. Germline values: CDR1 MNHEY, CDR2 SVGAGI. V shed 4 bases, J shed 0 bases, and the junction held 2 bases outside the gene matches. The CDR3 region is CASSWQGASYEQYF. The CDR3 DNA reads as TGTGCCAGCAGTTGGCAGGGGGCCTCCTACGAGCAGTACTTC.

The chain uses TRBV28 and TRBJ1-2; 9 bases align to TRBD1. Trimming removed 9 bases from V and 4 bases from J; junction bases left unmatched: 6. Germline CDR1 reads MDHEN; CDR2 reads SYDVKM. This CDR3 has 13 amino acids. The chain's CDR3 is CASFDRGVYGYTF. CDR3 coding DNA: TGTGCCAGTTTCGACAGGGGGGTCTATGGCTACACCTTC.

This sequence joins TRBV28 and TRBJ2-3, with TRBD1 identical over 8 bases. V shed 6 bases and J 3 bases; nucleotides not matched to a gene: 8. CDR1 and CDR2 (germline): MDHEN, SYDVKM. The CDR3 has 15 amino acids. CDR3 protein: CASRFRDRSTDTQYF. As DNA, the CDR3 is TGTGCCAGCAGATTCCGGGACAGGAGTACAGATACGCAGTATTTT.

V gene TRBV10-3 combines with J gene TRBJ2-7; D is undetermined. The CDR3 has 12 residues. The germline gives CDR1 ENHRY, CDR2 SYGVKD. Trimming pared 3 bases from V and 2 bases from J, leaving 5 bases between. CDR3 region: CAISDSTYEQYF. In DNA, the CDR3 is TGTGCCATCAGTGATTCTACCTACGAGCAGTACTTC.

The gene calls are TRBV5-4 and TRBJ1-2, with no clear D. CDR3 length: 13 amino acids. V shed 2 bases and J shed 4 bases, with 9 bases lying between them. CDR1 is SGHNT and CDR2 is YYREEE in the germline V gene (reference sequence). The CDR3 DNA reads as TGTGCCAGCAGCTTTGATGCAATCTATGGCTACACCTTC. It translates to CASSFDAIYGYTF.

The V call is TRBV6-5, the J call TRBJ2-5; 10 bases line up with TRBD2. Looked up from germline, CDR1 is MNHEY and CDR2 is SVGAGI. The length of the CDR3 is 14 residues. V lost 6 bases to trimming and J lost 5 bases; unmatched junction nucleotides: 6. CDR3 nucleotide sequence: TGTGCCAGCAGCTTAGCGGGAGGCGGGGAGACCCAGTACTTC. Translated, it gives CASSLAGGGETQYF.

V and J are TRBV15 and TRBJ2-4, with 13 nucleotides matching TRBD2. V lost 5 bases to trimming and J lost 0 bases; unmatched junction nucleotides: 10. Germline lookup yields CDR1 LNHNV and CDR2 YYDKDF (reference sequence). The CDR3 totals 19 residues. The CDR3 DNA sequence: TGTGCCACCAGCGTGGGACTAGCGGGGAGTAAGATAGCCAAAAACATTCAGTACTTC. Translating gives CATSVGLAGSKIAKNIQYF.

V is TRBV7-2 and J is TRBJ2-2; 7 bases agree with TRBD1. Trimming at V came to 4 bases and at J to 8 bases, leaving 7 bases not matched to a gene. This CDR3 has 14 residues. From germline, CDR1 is SGHTA and CDR2 FQGNSA. The CDR3 DNA sequence: TGTGCCAGCAGCTCAGACAGGGTTGGAGGGGAGCTGTTTTTT. This translates into CASSSDRVGGELFF.

This sequence joins TRBV18 and TRBJ2-3; 7 bases fit TRBD2. V lost 3 bases to trimming and J lost 2 bases; unmatched junction nucleotides: 5. Germline CDR1 and CDR2: KGHSH and LQKENI. CDR3 length equals 15 residues. The CDR3 loop is CASSPGREPTDTQYF. The CDR3 coding sequence is TGTGCCAGCTCACCGGGGCGGGAGCCCACAGATACGCAGTATTTT.